These T cell receptor beta chains were read from a single sample in a study of T cells in tuberculosis. Sequenced by immunoSEQ multiplex PCR; TCRdb stores in-frame clones only, minus some. The sample lists approximately 30,000 clones, 90% to 95% occurring once. Material for sequencing was PBMCs. Source of these receptors: a donor between 10 and 35 years old with latent tuberculosis or without tuberculosis infection. The CDR3 runs from the conserved cysteine through the conserved F or W. A D gene is named only where the DNA matches it firmly. A clone size is listed for some rows: how often the clone was seen (once, few, many), or a class if it is expanded.

CDR3 length: 13; clone size: -; V gene: TRBV13; J gene: TRBJ1-5; D gene: -; CDR3 DNA: TGTGCCAGCAGCGTAAGAGGGGGTCAGCCCCAGCATTTT; CDR3 protein: CASSVRGGQPQHF
CDR3 length: 16; clone size: -; V gene: TRBV19; J gene: TRBJ1-4; D gene: -; CDR3 DNA: TGTGCCAGTACCCGTGGACGTGCCTGGGGGGATGAAAAACTGTTTTTT; CDR3 protein: CASTRGRAWGDEKLFF
CDR3 length: 15; clone size: -; V gene: TRBV28; J gene: TRBJ2-7; D gene: -; CDR3 DNA: TGTGCCAGCAGGGCCCGGGACGGGAGCTCCTACGAGCAGTACTTC; CDR3 protein: CASRARDGSSYEQYF
CDR3 length: 15; clone size: -; V gene: TRBV6-7; J gene: TRBJ2-7; D gene: TRBD2; CDR3 DNA: TGTGCCAGCCAAGCGGGAGGGCCCGTAGGCTACGAGCAGTACTTC; CDR3 protein: CASQAGGPVGYEQYF
CDR3 length: 16; clone size: -; V gene: TRBV7-9; J gene: TRBJ2-3; D gene: -; CDR3 DNA: TGTGCCAGCAGCACCCGGACAGGGAGGGGCACAGATACGCAGTATTTT; CDR3 protein: CASSTRTGRGTDTQYF
CDR3 length: 16; clone size: -; V gene: TRBV4-3; J gene: TRBJ2-5; D gene: TRBD1; CDR3 DNA: TGCGCCAGCAGCCAAGAAGGGACAGGCTTAGTTGGGACCCAGTACTTC; CDR3 protein: CASSQEGTGLVGTQYF
CDR3 length: 15; clone size: -; V gene: TRBV4-2; J gene: TRBJ2-7; D gene: TRBD2; CDR3 DNA: TGTGCCAGCAGCCAAAAGCGGGACGGATACTACGAGCAGTACTTC; CDR3 protein: CASSQKRDGYYEQYF
CDR3 length: 14; clone size: -; V gene: TRBV4-2; J gene: TRBJ2-7; D gene: TRBD1; CDR3 DNA: TGTGCCAGCAGCCAAGATCGGGACAGGGGGCAAGAGTACTTC; CDR3 protein: CASSQDRDRGQEYF
CDR3 length: 14; clone size: -; V gene: TRBV28; J gene: TRBJ2-4; D gene: -; CDR3 DNA: TGTGCCAGCAGTTTATTGGTCAGTAAAAACATTCAGTACTTC; CDR3 protein: CASSLLVSKNIQYF
CDR3 length: 14; clone size: -; V gene: TRBV7-6; J gene: TRBJ1-3; D gene: -; CDR3 DNA: TGTGCCAGCAGCTTAGCGGGCAGTGGAAACACCATATATTTT; CDR3 protein: CASSLAGSGNTIYF
CDR3 length: 11; clone size: -; V gene: TRBV5-5; J gene: TRBJ2-5; D gene: -; CDR3 DNA: TGTGCCAGCGGAGGGTGGGAGACCCAGTACTTC; CDR3 protein: CASGGWETQYF
CDR3 length: 15; clone size: -; V gene: TRBV6-5; J gene: TRBJ1-1; D gene: TRBD1; CDR3 DNA: TGTGCCAGCAGCTCTCCCGGACAGGGGGTTTTCCAAGCTTTCTTT; CDR3 protein: CASSSPGQGVFQAFF
CDR3 length: 15; clone size: -; V gene: TRBV4-3; J gene: TRBJ2-1; D gene: -; CDR3 DNA: TGCGCCAGCAGCCAAGAGTCCGGGGGTTACAATGAGCAGTTCTTC; CDR3 protein: CASSQESGGYNEQFF
CDR3 length: 13; clone size: -; V gene: TRBV7-9; J gene: TRBJ1-2; D gene: -; CDR3 DNA: TGTGCCAGCAGCTTGCAGGGGAGAGGCGGCTACACCTTC; CDR3 protein: CASSLQGRGGYTF
CDR3 length: 16; clone size: -; V gene: TRBV27; J gene: TRBJ2-6; D gene: -; CDR3 DNA: TGTGCCAGCAGTTCAAATCCAGTCTCTGGGGCCAACGTCCTGACTTTC; CDR3 protein: CASSSNPVSGANVLTF
CDR3 length: 16; clone size: -; V gene: TRBV9; J gene: TRBJ2-2; D gene: -; CDR3 DNA: TGTGCCAGCAGCCCCCGAGATAGCGGGAACACCGGGGAGCTGTTTTTT; CDR3 protein: CASSPRDSGNTGELFF
CDR3 length: 13; clone size: -; V gene: TRBV5-8; J gene: TRBJ2-5; D gene: TRBD1; CDR3 DNA: TGTGCCAGCAGCCGGGACAGGCAAGAGACCCAGTACTTC; CDR3 protein: CASSRDRQETQYF
CDR3 length: 15; clone size: -; V gene: TRBV7-8; J gene: TRBJ1-2; D gene: -; CDR3 DNA: TGTGCCAGCCGCGAGGGTGGGTTGGGTAACTATGGCTACACCTTC; CDR3 protein: CASREGGLGNYGYTF
CDR3 length: 16; clone size: few; V gene: TRBV28; J gene: TRBJ1-5; D gene: -; CDR3 DNA: TGTGCCAGCAGTTTACCCTCGGGGAATGGCAATCAGCCCCAGCATTTT; CDR3 protein: CASSLPSGNGNQPQHF
CDR3 length: 14; clone size: -; V gene: TRBV4-3; J gene: TRBJ2-5; D gene: TRBD2; CDR3 DNA: TGCGCCAGCTCGGCTAGCGGGCAACAAGAGACCCAGTACTTC; CDR3 protein: CASSASGQQETQYF
CDR3 length: 15; clone size: -; V gene: TRBV5-4; J gene: TRBJ2-5; D gene: -; CDR3 DNA: TGTGCCAGCAGCTTGTATTTGAAACTTAAAGAGACCCAGTACTTC; CDR3 protein: CASSLYLKLKETQYF
CDR3 length: 15; clone size: -; V gene: TRBV5-1; J gene: TRBJ2-3; D gene: TRBD2; CDR3 DNA: TGCGCCAGCAGCTTGCAGCGGGGGGTAACAGATACGCAGTATTTT; CDR3 protein: CASSLQRGVTDTQYF
CDR3 length: 14; clone size: once; V gene: TRBV5-1; J gene: TRBJ2-7; D gene: -; CDR3 DNA: TGCGCCAGCAGCTTGGGCGGGGATCGGTACGAGCAGTACTTC; CDR3 protein: CASSLGGDRYEQYF
CDR3 length: 14; clone size: few; V gene: TRBV2; J gene: TRBJ2-7; D gene: TRBD1; CDR3 DNA: TGTGCCAGCAGTAACCGACAGGGGTCCTACGAGCAGTACTTC; CDR3 protein: CASSNRQGSYEQYF
CDR3 length: 12; clone size: -; V gene: TRBV5-4; J gene: TRBJ2-7; D gene: -; CDR3 DNA: TGTGCCAGCAGCCTGGACTACTACGAGCAGTACTTC; CDR3 protein: CASSLDYYEQYF
CDR3 length: 15; clone size: -; V gene: TRBV6-5; J gene: TRBJ2-2; D gene: TRBD2; CDR3 DNA: TGTGCCAGCAGTGGACTAGCGGAGAACACCGGGGAGCTGTTTTTT; CDR3 protein: CASSGLAENTGELFF
CDR3 length: 13; clone size: -; V gene: TRBV5-1; J gene: TRBJ1-2; D gene: -; CDR3 DNA: TGCGCCAGCAGAGAGGTGACGGGCTATGGCTACACCTTC; CDR3 protein: CASREVTGYGYTF